This entry features one T cell receptor (beta chain) sequence. The data stem from a study of blood T cells in healthy people across ages. Using a J-beta primer mix together with a sample-barcoded 5' primer, a second PCR was run for roughly 7 to 11 cycles. One entry per CDR3 protein, called by TCRdb with MiXCR from the 5' RACE reads. This sample has about 730,000 distinct CDR3 sequences; roughly 44% occur once, and the top ten carry 20% to 25%. The CDR3 is 12 amino acids. The germline V and J ends were trimmed by 4 bases and 11 bases, with 17 bases remaining between them. CDR1 and CDR2 (germline): SQVTM, ANQGSEA.

This clonotype originated in a woman in her fifties or sixties in good health. The chain joins TRBV29-1 to TRBJ2-5; D assignment may be TRBD1 or TRBD2 (5 bases each). Input material: blood. The CDR3: CSVASQGPEQYF. Here the CDR3 DNA reads TGCAGCGTTGCTTCTCAGGGACCTGAGCAGTACTTC.